These 21 T cell receptor beta chains were all obtained from the same sample, sequenced in a study of Ad26.COV2.S vaccination and SARS-CoV-2 variants. Method: immunoSEQ multiplex PCR; TCRdb's copy keeps in-frame clones and lacks some. Found here are fewer than 800,000 clones, around 90% of them singletons; the top ten hold approximately 1.5%. Treatment described: roughly 19 received Ad26.COV2.S at low or high dose, single or two shots; 5 received placebo; per-sample allocation not given. Collection of the samples took place on day 63 after the first injection of vaccine or placebo. The sequences come from peripheral blood, collected in a trial of Ad26.COV2.S vaccine versus placebo. Receptor source: a person between 18 and 65 years old who received the Ad26.COV2.S COVID-19 vaccine or a placebo.

This rearrangement joins TRBV19 to TRBJ2-1; TRBD2 agrees at 7 bases. The CDR3 is made up of 15 amino acids. With V trimmed by 7 bases and J by 0 bases, 6 bases remained unmatched. Looked up from germline, CDR1 is LNHDA and CDR2 is SQIVND (reference sequence). The CDR3 coding sequence is TGTGCCAGTAAGCGGGGCGCGTTCTCCTACAATGAGCAGTTCTTC. This sequence encodes CASKRGAFSYNEQFF.

The chain links TRBV29-1 to TRBJ2-5; the D gene is possibly TRBD2 (6 bases). Trimming pared 3 bases from V and 0 bases from J, leaving 8 bases between. CDR3 length: 13 amino acids. The germline CDR1 and CDR2 sequences are SQVTM and ANQGSEA. The CDR3 nucleotides are TGCAGCGTTGATCGGGGGTACCAAGAGACCCAGTACTTC. As protein: CSVDRGYQETQYF. The whole variable domain, remainder taken from reference TRBV29-1 and TRBJ2-5, is SAVISQKPSRDICQRGTSLTIQCQVDSQVTMMFWYRQQPGQSLTLIATANQGSEATYESGFVIDKFPISRPNLTFSTLTVSNMSPEDSSIYLCSVDRGYQETQYFGPGTRLLVL.

The chain uses TRBV7-8 and TRBJ2-3, with 7 bases that match TRBD1. Germline assignment: CDR1 SGHVS and CDR2 FQNEAQ. The CDR3 spans 15 residues. V was clipped by 0 bases and J by 0 bases; unmatched bases: 0. The CDR3 coding sequence is TGTGCCAGCAGCTTAGCGGGACAGAGCACAGATACGCAGTATTTT. It codes for CASSLAGQSTDTQYF. Full variable domain (rest looked up from reference TRBV7-8 and TRBJ2-3): GAGVSQSPRYKVAKRGQDVALRCDPISGHVSLFWYQQALGQGPEFLTYFQNEAQLDKSGLPSDRFFAERPEGSVSTLKIQRTQQEDSAVYLCASSLAGQSTDTQYFGPGTRLTVL.

On this clone: The junction departs from the called germline gene at one end, perhaps through a read error. The chain combines TRBV7-7 with TRBJ2-5; 12 bases agree with TRBD2. CDR3 size: 15 residues. Germline CDR1 is SSHAT and CDR2 is FNYEAQ (reference sequence). CDR3 loop: CASSFGLAGKETQYF. CDR3 DNA sequence: TGTGCTAGCAGCTTCGGACTAGCGGGGAAAGAGACCCAGTACTTC.

The chain links TRBV3-1 (or the pseudogene TRBV3-2) to TRBJ2-4, with 7 nucleotides matching TRBD2. Germline V lookup: CDR1 LGHDT, CDR2 YNNKEL (reference sequence). The length of the CDR3 is 16 residues. Unmatched junction bases numbered 16, after V lost 4 bases and J lost 10 bases. The CDR3, as DNA: TGTGCCAGCAGCCCCCTTTCAAGCGGGGCGGTAGGGATTCAGTACTTC. Amino acid sequence: CASSPLSSGAVGIQYF.

As for this clone: This sample includes further DNA sequences coding for the same CDR3. The V gene is TRBV14, the J gene TRBJ2-7, with D unresolved. The CDR3 contains 15 residues. Germline CDR1 and CDR2: SGHDN and FVKESK. Trimming took 0 bases from V and 0 from J, leaving 9 bases between them. CDR3 DNA sequence: TGTGCCAGCAGCCAAGACGTAGGAAGCTCCTACGAGCAGTACTTC. It yields the protein CASSQDVGSSYEQYF.

The gene calls are TRBV11-2 and TRBJ2-7, with D possibly matching TRBD2 (6 bases). The CDR3 has 15 amino acids. CDR1 and CDR2 from the germline V gene are SGHAT and FQNNGV. V lost 0 bases and J lost 5, with 14 bases in between. The CDR3 sequence: CASSLERGGFDEQYF. CDR3 nucleotide sequence: TGTGCCAGCAGCTTAGAAAGAGGAGGGTTCGACGAGCAGTACTTC.

The V call is TRBV7-2, the J call TRBJ2-7; 12 nucleotides align to TRBD2. This CDR3 spans 15 amino acids. V shed 5 bases and J 1 base; nucleotides not matched to a gene: 3. From germline, CDR1 is SGHTA and CDR2 FQGNSA. CDR3 DNA sequence: TGTGCCAGCAGCCCACTAGCGGGGGGTTCCTACGAGCAGTACTTC. Amino acids: CASSPLAGGSYEQYF.

V and J are TRBV3-1 (or the pseudogene TRBV3-2) and TRBJ2-5, with D possibly being TRBD1 or TRBD2 (5 bases each). Looked up from germline, CDR1 is LGHDT and CDR2 is YNNKEL (reference sequence). This CDR3 is built from 15 residues. V lost 1 base and J 6 bases, leaving 15 bases between the germline ends. The DNA for the CDR3 is TGTGCCAGCAGCCAAGGTGGGGGAGCTTGGAAGACCCAGTACTTC. This codes for CASSQGGGAWKTQYF.

Written as DNA, the CDR3 is TGTGCCAGCAGCTCAGCGGGGGGGTCCCCTCTAACAGATACGCAGTATTTT. This gives the protein CASSSAGGSPLTDTQYF. This chain links TRBV5-4 with TRBJ2-3, with 10 bases matching TRBD2. This CDR3 is built from 17 residues. Trimming removed 3 bases from V and 3 bases from J; junction bases left unmatched: 10. Germline V CDR1 and CDR2: SGHNT, YYREEE (reference sequence).

This chain links TRBV4-2 with TRBJ1-6; a possible D gene is TRBD1 (6 bases). The germline V gene has CDR1 LGHNA and CDR2 YNFKEQ. The CDR3 contains 17 residues. Trimming left V 5 bases short and J 7 bases short, with 21 bases between. The CDR3 coding sequence is TGTGCCAGCAGCACGGAATGGCCGACAGGATTAAATTCACCCCTCCACTTT. It is translated as CASSTEWPTGLNSPLHF.

J is TRBJ1-1 and V is TRBV2; D ambiguous. Deletions cut 10 bases from V and 0 bases from J, with 9 bases between. This CDR3 comprises 12 residues. Germline assignment: CDR1 SNHLY and CDR2 FYNNEI. CDR3 coding DNA: TGTGCCACCGAGAGCATGAACACTGAAGCTTTCTTT. Translation: CATESMNTEAFF.

In its sample, this clone was seen a few times. V and J are TRBV19 and TRBJ2-2, with D unclear. Germline CDR1 is LNHDA and CDR2 is SQIVND (reference sequence). Trimming took off 1 base at V and 3 bases at J, with 6 bases between the two ends. This CDR3 has 14 amino acids. Here the CDR3 DNA reads TGTGCCAGTAGTATAGTCGCTCACACCGGGGAGCTGTTTTTT. It specifies CASSIVAHTGELFF.

The chain couples TRBV19 to TRBJ2-5; 9 bases are shared with TRBD1. V trimming: 6 bases; J trimming: 0 bases; junction bases outside the gene matches: 11. CDR1 is LNHDA and CDR2 is SQIVND in the germline V gene (reference sequence). CDR3 length equals 17 residues. CDR3 in DNA: TGTGCCAGTAGCTCCGGCAGGACAGGGGCCCACCAAGAGACCCAGTACTTC. Its translation is CASSSGRTGAHQETQYF.

Comments on this clone: This sample also contains other DNA sequences that code for the same CDR3. The J gene is TRBJ2-1, the V gene TRBV3-1 (or the pseudogene TRBV3-2); D is perhaps TRBD2 (5 bases). The germline CDR1 and CDR2 sequences are LGHDT and YNNKEL (reference sequence). V was shortened by 4 bases and J by 0 bases, with 7 bases between the two germline ends. The CDR3 runs to 14 residues. The CDR3 DNA sequence: TGTGCCAGCAGCCTTCGGGGCTCCTACAATGAGCAGTTCTTC. Residues: CASSLRGSYNEQFF.

CDR3 amino acids: CAISVLAGEGDTQYF. The CDR3 region has the DNA TGTGCCATCAGTGTGCTAGCGGGAGAAGGAGATACGCAGTATTTT. The chain joins TRBV10-3 to TRBJ2-3; 10 positions match TRBD2. Losses at the gene ends were 4 bases for V and 5 bases for J; bases not matched to a gene: 6. The germline CDR1 and CDR2 sequences are ENHRY and SYGVKD. This CDR3 has 15 residues.

V usage is TRBV9 and J usage is TRBJ2-1, with a tentative D call TRBD2 (6 bases). The CDR3 contains 16 residues. V lost 4 bases to trimming and J lost 0 bases, with 14 bases between them. CDR1 is SGDLS and CDR2 is YYNGEE in the germline V gene. The CDR3 DNA follows: TGTGCCAGCAGCCTGAGGGACTCGAGCTCCTACAATGAGCAGTTCTTC. This gives the protein CASSLRDSSSYNEQFF.

The chain carries TRBV2 and TRBJ1-5, with D perhaps TRBD1 (5 bases). The CDR3 covers 15 residues. The germline V gene has CDR1 SNHLY and CDR2 FYNNEI. V was cut by 7 bases and J by 0 bases, with 13 bases left in between. CDR3 loop: CASTEAGYSNQPQHF. The CDR3 DNA follows: TGTGCCAGCACCGAGGCAGGGTATAGCAATCAGCCCCAGCATTTT.

The chain is built from TRBV6-5 and TRBJ2-1; D possibly matches TRBD1 or TRBD2 (7 bases each). Per the germline V gene, CDR1 is MNHEY and CDR2 is SVGAGI. The ends were cut back, 0 bases at V and 2 bases at J, with 11 bases in the middle. This CDR3 has 16 residues. The CDR3 nucleotides read TGTGCCAGCAGTTACTCGGGAGGGGGCGCCTACAATGAGCAGTTCTTC. Translated: CASSYSGGGAYNEQFF.

This clone was seen a few times. The chain combines TRBV4-2 with TRBJ1-5; 10 bases agree with TRBD1. V lost 1 base and J lost 3; bases outside the gene matches: 3. The germline V gene encodes CDR1 LGHNA and CDR2 YNFKEQ. This CDR3 spans 16 amino acids. Here the CDR3 reads CASSQGQGADNQPQHF. The CDR3 region has the DNA TGTGCCAGCAGCCAAGGACAGGGGGCCGACAATCAGCCCCAGCATTTT.

The chain couples TRBV6-5 to TRBJ2-1, with D uncertain. V lost 0 bases and J lost 6, with 9 bases in between. This CDR3 is 14 amino acids long. CDR1 is MNHEY, CDR2 SVGAGI, per germline. The CDR3 nucleotides are TGTGCCAGCAGTTACTCGCCCAGCACCAATGAGCAGTTCTTC. This sequence encodes CASSYSPSTNEQFF.